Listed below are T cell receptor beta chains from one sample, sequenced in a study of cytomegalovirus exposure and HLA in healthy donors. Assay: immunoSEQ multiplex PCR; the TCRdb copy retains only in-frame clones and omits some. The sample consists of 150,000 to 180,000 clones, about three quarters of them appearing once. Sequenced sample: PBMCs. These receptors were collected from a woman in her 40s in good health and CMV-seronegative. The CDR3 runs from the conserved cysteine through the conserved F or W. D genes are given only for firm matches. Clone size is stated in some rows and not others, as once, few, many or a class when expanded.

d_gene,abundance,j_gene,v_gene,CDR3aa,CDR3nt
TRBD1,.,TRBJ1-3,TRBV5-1,CASSAEQGASGNTIYF,TGCGCCAGCAGCGCGGAACAGGGGGCTTCTGGAAACACCATATATTTT
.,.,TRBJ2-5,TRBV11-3,CASNRLAPTKQETQYF,TGTGCCAGCAACAGGCTAGCGCCAACAAAACAAGAGACCCAGTACTTC
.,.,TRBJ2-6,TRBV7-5,CARSLTTTRQGKAGANVLTF,TGTGCCAGAAGCCTAACAACCACCCGACAGGGGAAAGCTGGGGCCAACGTCCTGACTTTC
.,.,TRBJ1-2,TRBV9,CASSVNTANYGYTF,TGTGCCAGCAGCGTCAATACAGCTAACTATGGCTACACCTTC
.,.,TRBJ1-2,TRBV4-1,CASSQPTRGSPYGYTF,TGCGCCAGCAGCCAACCTACCCGGGGGAGCCCCTATGGCTACACCTTC
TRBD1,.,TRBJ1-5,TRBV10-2,CASSEFIQGAGSQPQHF,TGCGCCAGCAGTGAGTTCATACAGGGGGCAGGGAGTCAGCCCCAGCATTTT
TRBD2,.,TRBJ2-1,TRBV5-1,CASSLESTGGYEQFF,TGCGCCAGCAGCTTGGAGTCCACGGGGGGTTATGAGCAGTTCTTC
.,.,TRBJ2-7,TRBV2,CASTSPFLYEQYF,TGTGCCAGCACTAGTCCGTTTCTTTACGAGCAGTACTTC
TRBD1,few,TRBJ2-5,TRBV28,CASSSTGAQETQYF,TGTGCCAGCAGTTCGACAGGGGCCCAAGAGACCCAGTACTTC
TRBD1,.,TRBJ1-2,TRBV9,CASSVDRGGYTF,TGTGCCAGCAGCGTAGACAGGGGCGGCTACACCTTC
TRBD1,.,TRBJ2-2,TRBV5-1,CASSPRQGWGGELFF,TGCGCCAGCAGCCCGAGACAGGGATGGGGCGGGGAGCTGTTTTTT
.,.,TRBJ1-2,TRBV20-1,CSAQYLGYTF,TGCAGTGCCCAGTATCTTGGCTACACCTTC
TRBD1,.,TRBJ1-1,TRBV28,CASRPNPSGRGRTEAFF,TGTGCCAGCAGGCCGAACCCCTCGGGAAGGGGGCGAACTGAAGCTTTCTTT
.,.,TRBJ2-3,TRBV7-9,CASSLVPGNTQYF,TGTGCCAGCAGCTTAGTCCCGGGAAATACGCAGTATTTT
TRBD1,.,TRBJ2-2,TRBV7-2,CASSLQGAKTGELFF,TGTGCCAGCAGCTTACAGGGGGCGAAAACCGGGGAGCTGTTTTTT
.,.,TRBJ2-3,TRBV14,CASSLRGPDTQYF,TGTGCCAGCAGCCTCAGGGGCCCAGATACGCAGTATTTT
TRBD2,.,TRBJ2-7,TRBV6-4,CASSSLAGYEQYF,TGTGCCAGCAGTAGTCTAGCGGGCTACGAGCAGTACTTC
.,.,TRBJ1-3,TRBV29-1,CSVSGLGIGNTIYF,TGCAGCGTGTCAGGACTGGGGATTGGAAACACCATATATTTT
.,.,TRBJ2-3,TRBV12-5,CASGYTNTQYF,TGTGCTAGTGGTTATACTAATACGCAGTATTTT
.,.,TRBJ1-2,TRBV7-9,CASSLGGVNYGYTF,TGTGCCAGCAGCTTAGGGGGGGTAAACTATGGCTACACCTTC
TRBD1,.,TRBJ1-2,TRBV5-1,CASSYLPGQGSPSSRGYTF,TGCGCCAGCAGCTACCTCCCGGGACAGGGATCCCCTTCTTCGAGGGGCTACACCTTC
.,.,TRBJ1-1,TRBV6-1,CATTAGRDTEAFF,TGTGCCACAACGGCAGGGCGAGACACTGAAGCTTTCTTT
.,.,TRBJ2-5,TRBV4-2,CASSQGRGETQYF,TGTGCCAGCAGCCAAGGGCGGGGCGAGACCCAGTACTTC
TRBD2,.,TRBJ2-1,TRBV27,CASSRLGGSSYNEQFF,TGTGCCAGCAGCCGGCTCGGGGGGAGCTCCTACAATGAGCAGTTCTTC
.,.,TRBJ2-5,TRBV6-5,CASSYSGDSQETQYF,TGTGCCAGCAGTTACTCTGGTGACAGCCAAGAGACCCAGTACTTC
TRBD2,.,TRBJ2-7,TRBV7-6,CASSLRRTSGSSYEQYF,TGTGCCAGCAGCTTAAGAAGGACTAGCGGGAGCTCCTACGAGCAGTACTTC
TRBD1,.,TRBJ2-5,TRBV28,CASGQGTRQETQYF,TGTGCCAGCGGACAGGGAACCCGTCAAGAGACCCAGTACTTC
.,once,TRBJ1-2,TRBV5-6,CASSLAQQVGYTF,TGTGCCAGCAGCTTGGCCCAACAGGTTGGCTACACCTTC
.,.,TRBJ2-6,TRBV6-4,CARNPRDTYAYSGANVLTF,TGTGCCAGGAACCCCCGGGACACTTATGCCTACTCTGGGGCCAACGTCCTGACTTTC
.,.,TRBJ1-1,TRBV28,CASSFGFREAFF,TGTGCCAGCAGTTTCGGTTTCCGGGAAGCTTTCTTT
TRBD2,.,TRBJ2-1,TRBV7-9,CASTYGTSGTGEQFF,TGTGCCAGCACCTACGGGACTAGCGGGACGGGTGAGCAGTTCTTC
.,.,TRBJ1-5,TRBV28,CASSLDRGGQPQHF,TGTGCCAGCAGTTTAGATCGGGGGGGACAGCCCCAGCATTTT
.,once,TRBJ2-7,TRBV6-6,CASSEWAREQYF,TGTGCCAGCAGCGAATGGGCCCGCGAGCAGTACTTC
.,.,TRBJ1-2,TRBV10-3,CAISNGPNTRGANYGYTF,TGTGCCATCAGTAACGGTCCAAACACGCGCGGGGCTAACTATGGCTACACCTTC
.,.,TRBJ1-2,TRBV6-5,CASQGASYGYTF,TGTGCCAGCCAGGGTGCATCCTATGGCTACACCTTC
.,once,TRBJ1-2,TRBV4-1,CASSQAGGGQIYGYTF,TGCGCCAGCAGCCAAGCGGGGGGGGGTCAGATCTATGGCTACACCTTC
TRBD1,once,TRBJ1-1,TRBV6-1,CASGTGGDPVPAFF,TGTGCCAGCGGGACAGGGGGCGATCCGGTCCCGGCTTTCTTT
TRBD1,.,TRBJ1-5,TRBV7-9,CASTNQGLQGNQPQHF,TGTGCCAGCACCAACCAGGGTTTACAGGGGAATCAGCCCCAGCATTTT
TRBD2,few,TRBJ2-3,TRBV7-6,CASSQIAGGVTDTQYF,TGTGCCAGCAGCCAAATAGCGGGAGGAGTCACAGATACGCAGTATTTT
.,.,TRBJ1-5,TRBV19,CASREDGDQPQHF,TGTGCCAGTAGAGAGGACGGGGATCAGCCCCAGCATTTT
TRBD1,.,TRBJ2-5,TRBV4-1,CASSQGTGGGTQYF,TGCGCCAGCAGCCAAGGGACAGGGGGAGGGACCCAGTACTTC
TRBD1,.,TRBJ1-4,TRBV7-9,CASSFGQAKREKLFF,TGTGCCAGCAGCTTTGGACAGGCGAAGAGGGAAAAACTGTTTTTT
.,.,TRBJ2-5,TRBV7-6,CASSSRAAQHQETQYF,TGTGCCAGCAGCTCGCGGGCAGCACAACACCAAGAGACCCAGTACTTC
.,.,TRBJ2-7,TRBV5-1,CASSFGQGGSYEQYF,TGCGCCAGCAGCTTCGGTCAGGGAGGCTCCTACGAGCAGTACTTC
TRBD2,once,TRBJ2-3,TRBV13,CASSLKRGTGLAGGTDTQYF,TGTGCCAGCAGCTTAAAGAGGGGAACGGGACTAGCGGGTGGCACAGATACGCAGTATTTT
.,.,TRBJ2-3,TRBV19,CASSDRGIDTQYF,TGTGCCAGTAGTGACCGAGGGATAGATACGCAGTATTTT
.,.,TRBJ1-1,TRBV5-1,CASSPRTVNTEAFF,TGCGCCAGCAGCCCAAGGACAGTGAACACTGAAGCTTTCTTT
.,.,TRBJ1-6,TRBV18,CASSPGPNSPLHF,TGTGCCAGCTCACCTGGCCCTAATTCACCCCTCCACTTT
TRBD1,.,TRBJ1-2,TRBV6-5,CASSYSGTGNYGYTF,TGTGCCAGCAGTTACTCGGGGACAGGGAACTATGGCTACACCTTC